This paragraph reports one T cell receptor beta chain. This sample stems from a study of blood T cell repertoires in COVID-19. In terms of age and location, participants ranged from roughly 18 to 90 years and lived in about two dozen US areas. Cohort 3 recovered donors had two negative PCRs, clearance, or symptom resolution. The V gene lost 2 bases and the J gene lost 2 bases, with 13 bases spanning the gap. From germline, CDR1 is MRHNA and CDR2 SNTAGT. There are 16 residues in the CDR3. TCRdb's table, derived via immunoSEQ multiplex PCR, lists solely in-frame clones and lacks some. The sample carries roughly 180,000 clones, about four fifths recorded once.

Sequenced: PBMCs or T cells enriched from blood (not recorded which). The sequence was obtained from a man in his 60s who had recovered from COVID-19. The chain links TRBV6-4 to TRBJ1-5, with a tentative D call TRBD1 (6 bases). This CDR3 is CASSDLTGFGNQPQHF. The CDR3 nucleotides read TGTGCCAGCAGTGACCTAACAGGGTTTGGCAATCAGCCCCAGCATTTT.